What follows is one T cell receptor beta chain and its context. Its target is unknown. The data derive from a study of early T cells in non-severe SARS-CoV-2 infection. Study-wide context: Chains stayed unpaired after sequencing of bulk RNA from unsorted whole blood.

CDR1 and CDR2 (germline): MNHEY, SVGAGI. The CDR3 totals 12 residues. Trimming left V 7 bases short and J 6 bases short, with 12 bases between. cDNA molecules, individually, were tagged with unique molecular identifiers. Using its own MiXCR run on the 5' RACE reads, TCRdb lists one record per CDR3 protein. Of 29,000 or so distinct CDR3 sequences listed, 8.5% to 10% are singletons. General observations from the study: A preference for anti-spike CD8 responses marked VDJdb matching, which missed private and CD4 specificities.

The clonotype was recovered from an adult who was a healthcare worker with PCR-confirmed SARS-CoV-2 infection or an uninfected control (not recorded which). Sequenced material: whole blood. The gene calls are TRBV6-5 and TRBJ1-2; D possibly corresponds to TRBD1 (5 bases). The CDR3 here is CASTDWGDGYTF. For the CDR3, the DNA is TGTGCCAGCACCGACTGGGGGGATGGCTACACCTTC.